The 20 T cell receptor beta chains below all came from one sample that was sequenced in a study of blood T cell repertoires in COVID-19. The data were produced by immunoSEQ multiplex PCR, yet TCRdb's version contains in-frame clones alone and is incomplete. The repertoire holds 250,000 or so clones, with 80% to 90% as singletons. Sequencing input: peripheral blood. The receptors originated from a young man with COVID-19, enrolled during active disease.

J is TRBJ2-1 and V is TRBV25-1; 7 bases map to TRBD2. CDR1 is MGHDK and CDR2 is SYGVNS in the germline V gene. After removal of 1 base from V and 6 bases from J, the junction contained 9 bases not matched to a gene. The CDR3 length is 16 residues. CDR3 amino acids: CASSEWGGRAGNEQFF. The DNA of the CDR3 is TGTGCCAGCAGTGAATGGGGTGGGAGGGCCGGCAATGAGCAGTTCTTC.

J is TRBJ2-7 and V is TRBV18; TRBD1 matches at 7 bases. CDR1 is KGHSH and CDR2 is LQKENI in the germline V gene. The J segment lost 3 bases and the V segment lost 3 bases, leaving 5 bases of the junction unmatched. CDR3 length equals 14 residues. CDR3 sequence: CASSPPRDSYEQYF. The CDR3 DNA sequence: TGTGCCAGCTCACCCCCGAGGGACAGCTACGAGCAGTACTTC.

The chain has TRBV4-3 and TRBJ2-6, with D maybe TRBD1 (6 bases). This CDR3 has 21 residues. The V end lost 0 bases, the J end lost 0 bases, and 21 bases lay between the germline ends. Germline lookup yields CDR1 LGHNA and CDR2 YSLEER. The CDR3: CASSQEVSFGQIGSGANVLTF. The CDR3 DNA reads TGCGCCAGCAGCCAAGAGGTCTCTTTCGGACAGATTGGCTCTGGGGCCAACGTCCTGACTTTC.

The chain carries TRBV4-3 and TRBJ2-7; D remains unclear. Trimming removed 0 bases at V and 3 bases at J, with 12 bases between. This CDR3 region has 15 residues. Germline V gene sequence: CDR1 LGHNA, CDR2 YSLEER. The CDR3 DNA sequence: TGCGCCAGCAGCCAAGAGCAGAGGTTCTACTACGAGCAGTACTTC. Translation: CASSQEQRFYYEQYF.

This clone was found a few times. The V gene is TRBV27, the J gene TRBJ2-7, with 9 bases fitting TRBD1. Germline CDR1 MNHEY, CDR2 SMNVEV (reference sequence). The ends lost 10 bases at V and 2 bases at J; junction bases unmatched: 6. CDR3 length equals 13 residues. CDR3 DNA sequence: TGTGCCACCCGGGACAGGGCCCCCTACGAGCAGTACTTC. It is translated as CATRDRAPYEQYF.

This clone was found once. The V gene is TRBV29-1, the J gene TRBJ1-1; D not resolved. There are 12 residues in the CDR3. Between the trimmed V and J ends, which lost 7 bases and 2 bases, there was a span of 11 bases. Germline values: CDR1 SQVTM, CDR2 ANQGSEA. CDR3: CSASWANTEAFF. The DNA of the CDR3 is TGCAGCGCGAGTTGGGCAAACACTGAAGCTTTCTTT.

This clone was counted between two and nine times. The genes are TRBV28 and TRBJ1-2; D is undetermined. The germline V gene encodes CDR1 MDHEN and CDR2 SYDVKM. Trimming removed 2 bases from V and 2 bases from J, with 6 bases in between. The CDR3 spans 13 residues. In DNA form, the CDR3 reads TGTGCCAGCAGTTTAGCGGGAAACTATGGCTACACCTTC. Its protein product is CASSLAGNYGYTF.

V usage is TRBV7-3 and J usage is TRBJ1-2; no clear D. The V end lost 3 bases, the J end lost 8 bases, and 10 bases lay between the germline ends. The CDR3 is 12 amino acids. Germline loops: CDR1 SGHTA, CDR2 FQGTGA. CDR3 nucleotides: TGTGCCAGCAGCTTGGACTCCGTAGGCTACACCTTC. It encodes CASSLDSVGYTF. The full variable domain, completed using reference TRBV7-3 and TRBJ1-2, is GAGVSQTPSNKVTEKGKYVELRCDPISGHTALYWYRQSLGQGPEFLIYFQGTGAADDSGLPNDRFFAVRPEGSVSTLKIQRTERGDSAVYLCASSLDSVGYTFGSGTRLTVV.

J is TRBJ1-5 and V is TRBV2; 7 positions agree with TRBD1. Trimming removed 5 bases from V and 0 bases from J; junction bases left unmatched: 16. The germline V gene has CDR1 SNHLY and CDR2 FYNNEI. The CDR3 consists of 19 residues. The CDR3 loop is CASSRDSGSSTYSNQPQHF. The DNA of the CDR3 is TGTGCCAGCAGTCGGGACAGTGGAAGTTCTACGTATAGCAATCAGCCCCAGCATTTT.

J is TRBJ1-3 and V is TRBV19, with D perhaps TRBD1 (6 bases). V was shortened by 7 bases and J by 0 bases, with 10 bases between the two germline ends. The germline V gene has CDR1 LNHDA and CDR2 SQIVND (reference sequence). The CDR3 runs 14 residues. CDR3 protein: CASIRDNSGNTIYF. In nucleotides, the CDR3 is TGTGCCAGTATCCGGGACAACTCTGGAAACACCATATATTTT.

J is TRBJ1-6 and V is TRBV6-4, with D tentatively TRBD1 (5 bases). The CDR3 consists of 14 residues. Germline assignment: CDR1 MRHNA and CDR2 SNTAGT. Deletions cut 7 bases from V and 10 bases from J, with 17 bases between. CDR3: CASNGYRRLSPLHF. DNA for the CDR3: TGTGCCAGCAATGGCTACAGGAGACTCTCACCCCTCCACTTT.

V gene TRBV18 combines with J gene TRBJ2-3; maybe TRBD2 (6 bases). Germline V gene data show CDR1 as KGHSH and CDR2 as LQKENI. V shed 9 bases and J shed 4 bases, with 14 bases lying between them. This CDR3 spans 13 amino acids. CDR3 sequence reads: CASSTGSADTQYF. In DNA, the CDR3 is TGTGCCAGTTCAACCGGGAGCGCAGATACGCAGTATTTT.

This chain links TRBV5-1 with TRBJ1-1; 7 bases match TRBD1. The CDR3 contains 18 residues. V trimming: 1 base; J trimming: 0 bases; junction bases outside the gene matches: 12. From germline, CDR1 is SGHRS and CDR2 YFSETQ. CDR3 region: CASSLPKTGTAMNTEAFF. The CDR3 DNA sequence: TGCGCCAGCAGCTTGCCTAAAACCGGGACAGCCATGAACACTGAAGCTTTCTTT.

This chain joins TRBV5-1 and TRBJ1-1, with a possible D match to TRBD1 (5 bases). CDR1 is SGHRS and CDR2 is YFSETQ in the germline V gene. The CDR3 runs to 14 residues. V lost 5 bases and J 2 bases, leaving 13 bases between the germline ends. DNA for the CDR3: TGCGCCAGCAGTTACGGGGGTGCAAACACTGAAGCTTTCTTT. It encodes CASSYGGANTEAFF.

This sequence joins TRBV19 and TRBJ2-7; D is uncertain. The CDR3 length is 13 residues. V was pared by 4 bases and J by 2 bases, with 9 bases between. CDR1 is LNHDA and CDR2 is SQIVND in the germline V gene (reference sequence). This CDR3 reads CASSRSFAYEQYF. DNA for the CDR3: TGTGCCAGTAGTAGGAGTTTCGCCTACGAGCAGTACTTC.

This clone has just one count. J is TRBJ2-2 and V is TRBV6-2 or TRBV6-3; 11 nucleotides match TRBD2. J lost 5 bases, V lost 5 bases, and 7 bases had no gene match. This CDR3 has 16 residues. The germline CDR1 and CDR2 sequences are MNHEY and SVGEGT. The CDR3 DNA is TGTGCCAGCAGTCGAAGACTAGCGGGGTATACCGGGGAGCTGTTTTTT. Translation gives CASSRRLAGYTGELFF.

V and J are TRBV4-1 and TRBJ2-3, with D possibly being TRBD2 (7 bases). Germline values: CDR1 MGHRA, CDR2 YSYEKL. V dropped 1 base and J dropped 6 bases, with 14 bases sitting between them. This CDR3 contains 15 residues. For the CDR3, the DNA is TGCGCCAGCAGCCAAGTAGGAGGGGGGGAGGATACGCAGTATTTT. Translated, it gives CASSQVGGGEDTQYF.

The V and J genes are TRBV5-1 and TRBJ2-2; TRBD1 matches 7 bases. The V gene's germline CDR1 is SGHRS and CDR2 YFSETQ. V lost 4 bases to trimming and J lost 3 bases; unmatched junction nucleotides: 12. The CDR3 runs to 17 residues. This CDR3 is CASSPSPTGRDTGELFF. The CDR3, as DNA: TGCGCCAGCAGCCCAAGCCCGACAGGGAGAGACACCGGGGAGCTGTTTTTT.

V usage is TRBV6-1 and J usage is TRBJ2-3; 9 bases are a match to TRBD2. The CDR3 has 13 residues. The V and J ends lost 0 bases and 14 bases, in that order; junction bases with no gene match: 6. Germline V gives CDR1 MNHNS, CDR2 SASEGT. CDR3 in amino acids: CASSEALLAGWYF. The CDR3 nucleotides are TGTGCCAGCAGTGAAGCGCTGCTAGCGGGGTGGTATTTT.

The chain combines TRBV2 with TRBJ1-2, with D perhaps matching TRBD1 (5 bases). CDR3 length: 13 residues. The ends were cut back, 3 bases at V and 4 bases at J, with 9 bases in the middle. The germline CDR1 and CDR2 sequences are SNHLY and FYNNEI. The chain's CDR3 is CASSEEGSYGYTF. For the CDR3, the DNA is TGTGCCAGCAGTGAGGAGGGGAGCTATGGCTACACCTTC.